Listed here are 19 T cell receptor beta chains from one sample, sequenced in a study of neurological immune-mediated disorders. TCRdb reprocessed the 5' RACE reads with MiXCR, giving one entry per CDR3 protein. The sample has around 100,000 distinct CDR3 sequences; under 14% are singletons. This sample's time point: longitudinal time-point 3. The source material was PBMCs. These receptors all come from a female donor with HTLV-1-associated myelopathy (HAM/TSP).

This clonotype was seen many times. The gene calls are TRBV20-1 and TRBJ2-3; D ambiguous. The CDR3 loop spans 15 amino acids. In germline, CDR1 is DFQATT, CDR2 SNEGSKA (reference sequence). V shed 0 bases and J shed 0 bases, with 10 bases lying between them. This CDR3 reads CSARDGALSTDTQYF. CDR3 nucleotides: TGCAGTGCTAGAGACGGAGCGCTCAGCACAGATACGCAGTATTTT.

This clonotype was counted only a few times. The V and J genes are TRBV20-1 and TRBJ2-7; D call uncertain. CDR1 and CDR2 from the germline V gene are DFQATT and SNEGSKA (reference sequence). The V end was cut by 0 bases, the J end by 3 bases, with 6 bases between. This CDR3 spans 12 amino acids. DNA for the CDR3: TGCAGTGCTAGAGACAGATTCTACGAGCAGTACTTC. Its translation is CSARDRFYEQYF.

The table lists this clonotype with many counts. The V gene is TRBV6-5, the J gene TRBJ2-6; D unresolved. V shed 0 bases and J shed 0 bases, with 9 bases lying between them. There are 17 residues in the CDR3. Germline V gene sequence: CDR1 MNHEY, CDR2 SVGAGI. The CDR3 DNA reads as TGTGCCAGCAGTTACTCGATTAACCTCTCTGGGGCCAACGTCCTGACTTTC. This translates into CASSYSINLSGANVLTF.

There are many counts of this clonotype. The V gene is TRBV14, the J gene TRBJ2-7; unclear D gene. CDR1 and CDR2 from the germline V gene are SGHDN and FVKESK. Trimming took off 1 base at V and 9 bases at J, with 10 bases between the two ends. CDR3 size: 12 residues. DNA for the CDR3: TGTGCCAGCAGCCAAGTCCCTTCGGGGCAGTACTTC. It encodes CASSQVPSGQYF.

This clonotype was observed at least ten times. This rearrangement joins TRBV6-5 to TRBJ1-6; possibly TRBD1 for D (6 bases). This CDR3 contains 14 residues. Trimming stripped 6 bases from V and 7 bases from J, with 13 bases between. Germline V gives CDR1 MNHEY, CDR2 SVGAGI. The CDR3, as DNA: TGTGCCAGCAGGTCCGGGACATCCAATTCACCCCTCCACTTT. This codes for CASRSGTSNSPLHF.

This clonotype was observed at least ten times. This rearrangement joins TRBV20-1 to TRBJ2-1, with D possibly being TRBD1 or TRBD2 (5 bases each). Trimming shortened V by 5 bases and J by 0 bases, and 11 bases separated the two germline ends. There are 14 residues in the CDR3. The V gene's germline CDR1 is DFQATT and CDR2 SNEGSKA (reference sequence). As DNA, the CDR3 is TGCAGTGCTGCAACAGGAGGCTCCTACAATGAGCAGTTCTTC. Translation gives CSAATGGSYNEQFF.

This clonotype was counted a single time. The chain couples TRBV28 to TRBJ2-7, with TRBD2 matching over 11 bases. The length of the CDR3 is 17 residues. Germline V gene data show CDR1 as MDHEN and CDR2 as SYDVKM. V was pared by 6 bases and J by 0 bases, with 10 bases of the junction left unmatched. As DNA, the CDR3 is TGTGCCAGCAGCCTGACTAGCGGGGCCTTTAGCTCCTACGAGCAGTACTTC. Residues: CASSLTSGAFSSYEQYF. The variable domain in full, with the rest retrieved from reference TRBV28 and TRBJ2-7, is DVKVTQSSRYLVKRTGEKVFLECVQDMDHENMFWYRQDPGLGLRLIYFSYDVKMKEKGDIPEGYSVSREKKERFSLILESASTNQTSMYLCASSLTSGAFSSYEQYFGPGTRLTVT.

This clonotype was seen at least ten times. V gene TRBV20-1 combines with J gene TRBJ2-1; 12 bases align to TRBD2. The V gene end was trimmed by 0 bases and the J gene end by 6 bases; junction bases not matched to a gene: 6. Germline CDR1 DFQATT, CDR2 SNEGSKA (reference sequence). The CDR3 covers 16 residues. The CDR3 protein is CSARDRLAGGLNEQFF. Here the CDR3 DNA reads TGCAGTGCTAGAGATCGGCTAGCGGGGGGGCTCAATGAGCAGTTCTTC.

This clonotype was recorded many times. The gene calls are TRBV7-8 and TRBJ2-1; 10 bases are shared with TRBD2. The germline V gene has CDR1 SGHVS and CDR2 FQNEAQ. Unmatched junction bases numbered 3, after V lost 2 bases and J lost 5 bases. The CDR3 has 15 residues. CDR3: CASSLHSGGDNEQFF. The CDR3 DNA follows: TGTGCCAGCAGCTTACACAGCGGGGGGGACAATGAGCAGTTCTTC.

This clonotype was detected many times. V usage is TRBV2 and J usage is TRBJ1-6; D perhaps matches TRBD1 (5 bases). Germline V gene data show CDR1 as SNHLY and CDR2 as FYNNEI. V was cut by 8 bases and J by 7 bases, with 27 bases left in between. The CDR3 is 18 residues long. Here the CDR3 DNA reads TGTGCCAGCGTTGTGTCCCCACATCGGGGGATGCCGAATTCACCCCTCCACTTT. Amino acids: CASVVSPHRGMPNSPLHF.

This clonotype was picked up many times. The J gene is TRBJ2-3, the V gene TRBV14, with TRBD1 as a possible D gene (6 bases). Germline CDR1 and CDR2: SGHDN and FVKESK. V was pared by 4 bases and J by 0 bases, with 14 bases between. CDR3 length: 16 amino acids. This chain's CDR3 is CASSLPGTFSTDTQYF. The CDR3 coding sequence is TGTGCCAGCAGCCTACCCGGGACATTTAGCACAGATACGCAGTATTTT. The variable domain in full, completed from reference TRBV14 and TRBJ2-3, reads EAGVTQFPSHSVIEKGQTVTLRCDPISGHDNLYWYRRVMGKEIKFLLHFVKESKQDESGMPNNRFLAERTGGTYSTLKVQPAELEDSGVYFCASSLPGTFSTDTQYFGPGTRLTVL.

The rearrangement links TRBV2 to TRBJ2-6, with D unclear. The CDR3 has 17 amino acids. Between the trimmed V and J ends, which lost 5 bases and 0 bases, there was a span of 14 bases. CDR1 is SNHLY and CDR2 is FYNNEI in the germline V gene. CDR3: CASSKKQWGSGANVLTF. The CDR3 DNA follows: TGTGCCAGCAGTAAAAAACAGTGGGGCTCTGGGGCCAACGTCCTGACTTTC.

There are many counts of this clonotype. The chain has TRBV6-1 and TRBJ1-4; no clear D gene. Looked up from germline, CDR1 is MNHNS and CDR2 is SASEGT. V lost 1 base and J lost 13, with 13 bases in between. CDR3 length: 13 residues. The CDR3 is CASSEGGRVILFF. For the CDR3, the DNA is TGTGCCAGCAGTGAAGGAGGCCGCGTTATACTGTTTTTT.

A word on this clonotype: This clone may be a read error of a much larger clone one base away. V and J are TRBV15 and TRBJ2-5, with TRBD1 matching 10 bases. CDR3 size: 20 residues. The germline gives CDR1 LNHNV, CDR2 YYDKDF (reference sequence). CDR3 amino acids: CATSRLSGDRGLGTQETQYF. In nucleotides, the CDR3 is TGTGCTACCAGCAGGTTGTCCGGGGACAGGGGCCTAGGGACACAAGAGACCCAGTACTTC.

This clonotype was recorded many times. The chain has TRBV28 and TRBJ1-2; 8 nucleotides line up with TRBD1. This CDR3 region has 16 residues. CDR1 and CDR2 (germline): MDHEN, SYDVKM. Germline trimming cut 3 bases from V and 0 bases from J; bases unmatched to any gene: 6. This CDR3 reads CASSFQGASANYGYTF. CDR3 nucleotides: TGTGCCAGCAGTTTTCAGGGGGCGTCCGCTAACTATGGCTACACCTTC.

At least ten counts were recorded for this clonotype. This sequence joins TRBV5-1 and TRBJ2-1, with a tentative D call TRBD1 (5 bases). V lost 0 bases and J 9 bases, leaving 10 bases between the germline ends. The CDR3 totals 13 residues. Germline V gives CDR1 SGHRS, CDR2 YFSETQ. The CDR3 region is CASSLAAGPEQFF. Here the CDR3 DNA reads TGCGCCAGCAGCTTGGCCGCAGGGCCTGAGCAGTTCTTC. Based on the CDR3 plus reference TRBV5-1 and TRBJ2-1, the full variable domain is KAGVTQTPRYLIKTRGQQVTLSCSPISGHRSVSWYQQTPGQGLQFLFEYFSETQRNKGNFPGRFSGRQFSNSRSEMNVSTLELGDSALYLCASSLAAGPEQFFGPGTRLTVL.

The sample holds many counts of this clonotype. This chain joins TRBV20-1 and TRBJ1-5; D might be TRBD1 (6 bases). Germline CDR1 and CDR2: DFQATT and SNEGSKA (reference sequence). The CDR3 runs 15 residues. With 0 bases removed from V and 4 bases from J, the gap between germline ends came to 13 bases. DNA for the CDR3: TGCAGTGCTAGAGAGTGGGGTAGGGGGAATCAGCCCCAGCATTTT. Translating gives CSAREWGRGNQPQHF.

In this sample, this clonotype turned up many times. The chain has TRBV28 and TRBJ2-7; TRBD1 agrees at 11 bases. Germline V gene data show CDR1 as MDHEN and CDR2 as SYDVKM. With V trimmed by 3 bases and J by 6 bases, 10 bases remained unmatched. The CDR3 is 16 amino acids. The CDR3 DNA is TGTGCCAGCAGTTTTATCGGACAGGGGGCAAAGGGCGAGCAGTACTTC. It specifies CASSFIGQGAKGEQYF.

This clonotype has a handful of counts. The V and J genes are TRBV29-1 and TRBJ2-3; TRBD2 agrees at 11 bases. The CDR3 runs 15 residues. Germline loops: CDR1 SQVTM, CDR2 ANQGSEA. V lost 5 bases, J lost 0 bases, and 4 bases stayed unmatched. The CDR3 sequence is CSVQRLAGSTDTQYF. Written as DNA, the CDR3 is TGCAGCGTTCAAAGACTAGCGGGGAGCACAGATACGCAGTATTTT.